This TCR beta chain was profiled in a study of human versus mouse CDR3 diversity and MHC coevolution. A word on this clone: No antigen is known for it.

Profiled with immunoSEQ multiplex PCR; TCRdb holds only in-frame clones, not every one. This table holds 55,000 to 65,000 clones, around 94% found once. Study-level points and caveats: Humans had the largest estimated TCR beta repertoire, some 1.5 million clonotypes.

V was pared by 2 bases and J by 6 bases, with 10 bases of the junction left unmatched. The CDR3 has 16 residues. Per germline, CDR1 MNHEY and CDR2 SMNVEV (reference sequence). Sequenced: naive CD4+ T cells from blood. Subset given: CD45RO-negative CD62L-positive naive CD4 T cells. The chain uses TRBV27 and TRBJ2-7, with 10 nucleotides matching TRBD2. The TCR originated in a person aged 55 to 70 in good health. CDR3 residues: CASSLNLAGGPSEQYF. As DNA, the CDR3 is TGTGCCAGCAGTTTAAACTTAGCGGGAGGCCCTAGCGAGCAGTACTTC.